The entry that follows covers one T cell receptor beta chain sequence. The antigen is unknown. The length of the CDR3 is 15 residues. CDR1 and CDR2 (germline): WNHNN, SYGVQD (reference sequence). V lost 6 bases and J lost 3, with 17 bases in between. The assay was immunoSEQ multiplex PCR, and TCRdb's table has in-frame clones only and misses some. This table holds 300,000 to 400,000 clones, 85% to 95% found once. This record comes from a study of brain T cells in children with intractable seizures. The sample's time point: blood from clinic visit 5 months post-surgery; TSC patient then seizure free. Only cases whose brain tissue showed the highest T cell transcript signatures were sequenced. Before surgery, patients took at least one anti-epileptic drug. Study conclusions and caveats: Viral specificity was inferred only from CDR3 similarity; HCMV serostatus was unknown. Absence of clones before surgery may stem from lower sequencing depth.

The chain joins TRBV10-1 to TRBJ1-2; the D is unclear. The receptor was isolated from a boy younger than two with tuberous sclerosis and intractable seizures. The sample consisted of peripheral blood, taken roughly 5 months after surgery. CDR3 DNA: TGCGCCAGCAGGGATCCTTTCCGGCATGACTATGGCTACACCTTC. Translating gives CASRDPFRHDYGYTF.